What follows are 4 T cell receptor beta chains derived from one specimen sequenced in a study of tissue T cells after allogeneic stem cell transplantation. The assay was immunoSEQ multiplex PCR, and TCRdb's table has in-frame clones only and misses some. The table lists fewer than 400 clones, around 50% of them singletons. Time point defined: mouse harvest day 14 after allogeneic transplant. Tail vein injection delivered 10^7 T-cell-depleted bone marrow cells and 10^6 splenic CD5+ T cells. What was sequenced was blood. The receptors shown here come from a female BALB/c mouse given C57BL/6 T cells with graft-versus-host disease after an allogeneic hematopoietic cell transplant.

As to this clone: Germline and genes here are mouse. Coverage ceases 1 residue before the CDR3 finishes, and the germline J gene fills in the end. The chain combines TRBV13-2 with TRBJ2-7; 10 positions match TRBD2. This CDR3 comprises 14 residues. After removal of 3 bases from V and 1 base from J, the junction contained 1 base not matched to a gene. Looked up from germline, CDR1 is NNHNN and CDR2 is SYGAGS (reference sequence). The sequenced CDR3 bases are TGTGCCAGCGGTGCGGGACTGGGGTCCTATGAACAGTAC. Its protein is CASGAGLGSYEQY. The whole CDR3 protein reads CASGAGLGSYEQYF.

About this clone: Gene names are mouse gene names. The read comes to an end 1 residue before the CDR3 does, leaving the germline J gene to fill in the end. This rearrangement joins TRBV19 to TRBJ1-1; 7 bases are shared with TRBD1. The CDR3 has 15 amino acids. Germline V gene lookup returns CDR1 FNHDT and CDR2 SITEND (reference sequence). V dropped 2 bases and J dropped 0; count of bases not matched to a gene: 4. The part of the CDR3 DNA that was read is TGTGCCAGCAGTATGGGGCAGGGGGCAAACACAGAAGTCTTC. Translation: CASSMGQGANTEVF. The whole CDR3 sequence is CASSMGQGANTEVFF.

For this clone: Here the gene names and germline are mouse. The DNA ends 1 residue before the CDR3 does, and the rest of the CDR3 is filled in from the germline J gene. The chain joins TRBV16 to TRBJ2-7; a possible D gene is TRBD1 (6 bases). Germline assignment: CDR1 SGHSA and CDR2 FRNQAP. This CDR3 comprises 14 residues. The V end was cut by 1 base, the J end by 0 bases, with 7 bases between. The CDR3 DNA, read in part, is TGTGCAAGCAGCTTAGCGACAGGCTCCTATGAACAGTAC. Translation gives CASSLATGSYEQY. The CDR3 in full is CASSLATGSYEQYF.

On this clone itself: Genes here carry mouse names. The DNA ends 1 residue before the CDR3 does, and the rest of the CDR3 is filled in from the germline J gene. The rearrangement links TRBV26 to TRBJ2-4; a weak D match, TRBD1 (5 bases). Looked up from germline, CDR1 is KGHPV and CDR2 is FQNQEV (reference sequence). Between the trimmed V and J ends, which lost 3 bases and 0 bases, there was a span of 7 bases. The CDR3 has 14 amino acids. Here the CDR3 reads CASSLDSSQNTLYF. Incomplete CDR3 DNA: TGTGCCAGCAGTCTCGACAGTAGTCAAAACACCTTGTAC.